The 18 T cell receptor beta chains below come from one sample, sequenced in a study of T-cell memory formation after mild COVID-19. TCRdb re-derived calls from the 5' RACE reads in MiXCR, one entry per CDR3 protein. The sample lists hundreds of thousands of distinct CDR3 sequences; roughly 25% were seen once. The material sequenced was PBMCs or a T cell subset sorted from them (not recorded which). These receptor sequences come from an adult woman who had mild COVID-19 (a few samples of this study predate the infection). Cell type and time point are not known.

V is TRBV7-2 and J is TRBJ1-1; D ambiguous. Trimming shortened V by 0 bases and J by 5 bases, and 13 bases separated the two germline ends. The germline V gene has CDR1 SGHTA and CDR2 FQGNSA. The CDR3 is 15 amino acids. The CDR3 sequence is CASSLAPTLGTEAFF. The CDR3, as DNA: TGTGCCAGCAGCTTAGCGCCGACGTTAGGGACTGAAGCTTTCTTT.

V usage is TRBV18 and J usage is TRBJ2-7; 10 bases fit TRBD2. The CDR3 spans 16 residues. V shed 3 bases and J 6 bases; nucleotides not matched to a gene: 11. The germline V gene encodes CDR1 KGHSH and CDR2 LQKENI. The CDR3 nucleotides read TGTGCCAGCTCACCGACGAAAGCGGGGGGGCTAGGCGAGCAGTACTTC. It yields the protein CASSPTKAGGLGEQYF.

This clonotype came up a few times. This chain joins TRBV28 and TRBJ2-5, with D possibly TRBD2 on 7 matching bases. Germline V CDR1 and CDR2: MDHEN, SYDVKM. The CDR3 is 13 amino acids. V was shortened by 4 bases and J by 5 bases, with 11 bases between the two germline ends. Written as DNA, the CDR3 is TGTGCCAGCAGTTGGGGGGGCAGGGAGACCCAGTACTTC. It translates to CASSWGGRETQYF. Full variable domain (remainder filled in from reference TRBV28 and TRBJ2-5): DVKVTQSSRYLVKRTGEKVFLECVQDMDHENMFWYRQDPGLGLRLIYFSYDVKMKEKGDIPEGYSVSREKKERFSLILESASTNQTSMYLCASSWGGRETQYFGPGTRLLVL.

This chain links TRBV4-3 with TRBJ2-1; either TRBD1 or TRBD2 may fit D (6 bases each). V was clipped by 4 bases and J by 2 bases, with 21 bases between them. The V gene's germline CDR1 is LGHNA and CDR2 YSLEER. The CDR3 covers 18 residues. For the CDR3, the DNA is TGCGCCAGCAGCCCCTCACAGGCCGTGGAGGGGGCCTACAATGAGCAGTTCTTC. This translates into CASSPSQAVEGAYNEQFF.

This clonotype showed up just a few times. J is TRBJ1-5 and V is TRBV6-2 or TRBV6-3, with D possibly matching TRBD1 (5 bases). V was trimmed by 4 bases and J by 2 bases, leaving 12 bases between them. Germline lookup yields CDR1 MNHEY and CDR2 SVGEGT. The CDR3 is 15 amino acids. The CDR3 protein is CASSSGGRGNQPQHF. In DNA, the CDR3 is TGTGCCAGCAGTTCCGGGGGAAGGGGCAATCAGCCCCAGCATTTT.

The genes are TRBV12-3 or TRBV12-4 and TRBJ1-1; the D is unclear. V was clipped by 5 bases and J by 0 bases, with 4 bases between them. The CDR3 has 12 residues. CDR3 region: CASSNMNTEAFF. The CDR3 DNA sequence: TGTGCCAGCAGTAACATGAACACTGAAGCTTTCTTT.

The chain joins TRBV2 to TRBJ2-5; D is ambiguous. CDR3 length: 12 amino acids. Germline CDR1 is SNHLY and CDR2 is FYNNEI. The V end lost 8 bases, the J end lost 2 bases, and 9 bases lay between the germline ends. The CDR3 DNA is TGTGCCAGCGGGTCATATCAAGAGACCCAGTACTTC. Its protein product is CASGSYQETQYF.

This clonotype was seen only a few times. The chain combines TRBV4-1 with TRBJ2-1; unclear D gene. Looked up from germline, CDR1 is MGHRA and CDR2 is YSYEKL. This CDR3 is 14 amino acids long. Trimming removed 4 bases from V and 4 bases from J, with 11 bases in between. This CDR3 reads CASSPDDTYNEQFF. In DNA, the CDR3 is TGCGCCAGCAGCCCGGACGACACGTACAATGAGCAGTTCTTC.

Only a few counts were recorded for this clonotype. The chain combines TRBV7-2 with TRBJ1-6; no definite D call. CDR1 and CDR2 from the germline V gene are SGHTA and FQGNSA. Between the trimmed V and J ends, which lost 2 bases and 5 bases, there was a span of 7 bases. The CDR3 has 14 amino acids. The CDR3 region has the DNA TGTGCCAGCAGCTTAATCGGCAATAATTCACCCCTCCACTTT. This translates into CASSLIGNNSPLHF.

This clonotype was recorded once. This chain links TRBV9 with TRBJ1-5; 7 positions agree with TRBD1. This CDR3 region has 15 residues. From germline, CDR1 is SGDLS and CDR2 YYNGEE. With V trimmed by 3 bases and J by 5 bases, 8 bases remained unmatched. In nucleotides, the CDR3 is TGTGCCAGCAGCGGAACAGGGGTCATCGATCAGCCCCAGCATTTT. It specifies CASSGTGVIDQPQHF.

This clonotype was detected only a few times. The rearrangement links TRBV6-2 or TRBV6-3 to TRBJ2-7, with 8 nucleotides matching TRBD2. Germline loops: CDR1 MNHEY, CDR2 SVGEGT. CDR3 length equals 17 residues. V shed 0 bases and J 0 bases; nucleotides not matched to a gene: 7. Written as DNA, the CDR3 is TGTGCCAGCAGTTACTCTTGGATAGCGGGGAACTCCTACGAGCAGTACTTC. Translated, it gives CASSYSWIAGNSYEQYF.

This clonotype was seen just once. This chain connects TRBV10-3 to TRBJ2-3; D remains unclear. CDR1 and CDR2 (germline): ENHRY, SYGVKD. The CDR3 is 15 amino acids. Trimming removed 7 bases from V and 2 bases from J, with 16 bases in between. CDR3 bases: TGTGCCATCAACCAAGCTAGATTGCCCACAGATACGCAGTATTTT. It translates to CAINQARLPTDTQYF.

This sequence joins TRBV7-9 and TRBJ2-1; D is perhaps TRBD2 (6 bases). V gave up 5 bases and J gave up 6 bases, with 14 bases separating them. Germline CDR1 is SEHNR and CDR2 is FQNEAQ (reference sequence). This CDR3 is built from 14 residues. The CDR3 loop reads CASSRGLAINEQFF. CDR3 bases: TGTGCCAGCAGCCGCGGGCTAGCGATCAATGAGCAGTTCTTC.

This clonotype occurred a few times. The chain is built from TRBV5-5 and TRBJ1-2, with 10 bases aligning to TRBD1. The V gene's germline CDR1 is SGHKS and CDR2 YYEKEE (reference sequence). The CDR3 spans 16 residues. The V segment lost 1 base and the J segment 4 bases; nucleotides outside the gene matches: 7. CDR3 sequence: CASSLPETGGGYGYTF. CDR3 sequence (DNA): TGTGCCAGCAGCTTGCCGGAGACAGGGGGCGGCTATGGCTACACCTTC.

This clonotype has only a few counts. The chain recombines TRBV20-1 with TRBJ1-2; D is perhaps TRBD1 (6 bases). Germline CDR1 DFQATT, CDR2 SNEGSKA (reference sequence). The CDR3 sequence is 13 residues long. Trimming cost V 2 bases and J 4 bases, with 11 bases left between them. The CDR3 here is CSARRTEPYGYTF. Written as DNA, the CDR3 is TGCAGTGCTAGAAGGACAGAGCCCTATGGCTACACCTTC.

Details on this clonotype: Its ends do not fully match the called genes, so a read error is possible. J is TRBJ1-1 and V is TRBV7-9, with 7 nucleotides matching TRBD1. This CDR3 has 15 amino acids. Per the germline V gene, CDR1 is SEHNR and CDR2 is FQNEAQ (reference sequence). As DNA, the CDR3 is TGTGCCAGAAGCTTAGATCGGGACAGGAACACTGAAGCTTTCTTT. Translation: CARSLDRDRNTEAFF. Complete variable domain (other parts from reference TRBV7-9 and TRBJ1-1): DTGVSQNPRHKITKRGQNVTFRCDPISEHNRLYWYRQTLGQGPEFLTYFQNEAQLEKSRLLSDRFSAERPKGSFSTLEIQRTEQGDSAMYLCARSLDRDRNTEAFFGQGTRLTVV.

This chain links TRBV9 with TRBJ1-1; 7 nucleotides line up with TRBD1. The ends lost 6 bases at V and 3 bases at J; junction bases unmatched: 8. The CDR3 has 14 residues. Germline V gives CDR1 SGDLS, CDR2 YYNGEE. CDR3 protein: CASTRGGDYTEAFF. The CDR3 DNA sequence: TGTGCCAGCACCAGGGGGGGGGATTACACTGAAGCTTTCTTT.

The gene calls are TRBV30 and TRBJ1-1; D might be TRBD1 (5 bases). Germline CDR1 GTSNPN, CDR2 SVGIG (reference sequence). The CDR3 spans 13 residues. V was cut by 3 bases and J by 5 bases, with 13 bases left in between. The CDR3 DNA sequence: TGTGCCTGGAGGGAGGGGCTGTTGACTGAAGCTTTCTTT. Protein product: CAWREGLLTEAFF.